This TCR beta chain was sequenced in a study of T cells in Graves' hyperthyroidism and ophthalmopathy (dated by TCRdb to the late 2010s). Background on the whole study: Peripheral blood was collected at initial diagnosis, before any treatment. TCR V-J signatures able to tell the groups apart were searched for in a discovery cohort of 90 to 100 patients, of whom more than 40 had Graves' ophthalmopathy and more than 55 had stable Graves' hyperthyroidism. Prospective prediction of ophthalmopathy was tested in an independent validation cohort consisting of 18 hyperthyroidism patients and some 15 patients who later progressed to ophthalmopathy. For training and testing, the 100 or so patients in the discovery cohort were randomly divided in a 7:3 ratio. Thyroid tissue and blood T-cell repertoires from six Graves' hyperthyroidism patients were also compared in the study. After sampling, hyperthyroidism patients received methimazole starting at 30 mg daily, and ophthalmopathy patients received high-dose intravenous methylprednisolone. The paper reports TCR Vbeta CDR3 sequencing of 140 or so peripheral blood samples: over 40 ophthalmopathy, about 75 hyperthyroidism and roughly 17 progressor patients. Overall results and qualifications from the work: Sample size was not statistically predetermined, and investigators were not blinded to group allocation. A model built on a 13 V-J signature distinguished ophthalmopathy from stable hyperthyroidism, reaching 85% to 90% sensitivity and 81% to 83% specificity in cross-validation and 80%/75% in testing. In validation, the model predicted progression to ophthalmopathy a median of approximately 6.6 months before onset, with roughly 70% sensitivity and around 76% specificity. Most expanded thyroid clonotypes (frequency above 0.001) were also detected in blood, a finding suggesting that blood repertoires may reflect thyroid immune responses.

In this sample, this clonotype turned up many times. Its antigen remains unidentified. Base qualities were left out, and no much larger clone turns up one base away. Stable Graves' hyperthyroidism was defined as the absence of progression to ophthalmopathy over 18 months of follow-up. The hyperthyroidism patients were between 18 and 65 years old and newly diagnosed, with a disease duration of less than 2 months. The study excluded patients with uncontrolled infections, other autoimmune diseases, pregnancy or lactation. Diagnoses were established on the basis of clinical symptoms, serum thyroxine and TRAb, thyroid ultrasound, and orbital computed tomography. PBMCs were separated from 10 ml of fresh peripheral blood using Ficoll-Paque density gradient centrifugation. Trizol reagent was used to extract total RNA, and RNA quality was then checked on an Agilent 2100 Bioanalyzer. Amplification of TCR beta CDR3 regions was carried out from RNA transcripts. A first-round RT-PCR of the TCR CDR3 used the HTBI primer set with the Qiagen OneStep RT-PCR kit. The libraries were constructed in a second round of multiplex PCR and then size-selected and purified. Sequencing of the libraries was done on an Illumina HiSeq2000 using paired-end 100 bp reads. As for how the authors treated the data: SOAPnuke was used to process the raw data, with reads discarded if the reads contained adapters or uncalled bases, had a mean Phred below 15, or lacked an exact constant-primer or identifier match. High-quality paired reads were merged using COPE v1.2.5, and each unique nucleotide sequence was defined as a clonotype. Clonotypes were aligned to IMGT TRBV, TRBD and TRBJ reference segments using MiTCR v1.1. Only V-J combinations with frequency above 0.0001, covering approximately 99% of repertoires, were analysed. A TCS score was defined as the ratio of F50 (clonal expansion) to E x V (chaos), with BLOSUM62-based TCRdist applied between CDR3 peptides within each V-J. Welch's t-statistics and random forest reduced fewer than 550 V-J features to fewer than 15, which were used in a naive Bayes classifier (R e1071). Starting from the raw public reads, TCRdb applied fastp trimming at Q25, assembled clones with MiXCR and retained in-frame beta chains. Records with the same CDR3 protein are collapsed into one entry carrying the most frequent genes and DNA. The V and J calls reflect TCRdb's pipeline rather than the authors' work. The sample contains about 400,000 distinct CDR3 sequences, approximately 14% of them found a single time. The ten largest clones represent around 7.7% of the sample.

V was cut back by 3 bases and J by 1 base, leaving a gap of 15 bases between them. From the cysteine through the phenylalanine, the CDR3 covers 16 amino acids. Only the CDR3 portion is preserved as DNA: 48 bases, with reading frame beginning at the first base. As encoded in the germline V gene, CDR1 is SNHLY while CDR2 is FYNNEI. In this chain, TRBV2 is recombined with TRBJ2-5, with no confidently assigned D gene. The origin of this receptor is a young woman with Graves' hyperthyroidism. Sequenced sample: blood. The DNA is as follows: TGTGCCAGCAGTGAGATGGCGTTTACGCCCCAAGAGACCCAGTACTTC. Translation gives CASSEMAFTPQETQYF.